These 19 T cell receptor beta chains share one sample of origin, sequenced in a study of T cells after yellow fever vaccination. Via MiXCR, TCRdb re-called the 5' RACE reads, giving one row per CDR3 protein. The table records more than 110,000 distinct CDR3 sequences, approximately 6.6% of them present only once. The sample was CD4+ T cells sorted from PBMCs, taken 10 days after the yellow fever booster vaccination. The origin of the receptors is a man between 25 and 39 years old who received the YFV17D yellow fever vaccine.

This clonotype came up many times. This chain links TRBV20-1 with TRBJ2-7; no clear D. There are 16 residues in the CDR3. Germline V gene data show CDR1 as DFQATT and CDR2 as SNEGSKA (reference sequence). V was clipped by 0 bases and J by 0 bases, with 15 bases between them. The CDR3 sequence: CSARDLGKGSSYEQYF. Here the CDR3 DNA reads TGCAGTGCTAGAGATTTGGGGAAGGGAAGCTCCTACGAGCAGTACTTC.

This chain connects TRBV7-1 to TRBJ2-7; 9 positions match TRBD2. TRBV7-1 is designated an ORF whose function remains uncertain. The CDR3 spans 16 residues. V trimming: 8 bases; J trimming: 4 bases; junction bases outside the gene matches: 15. CDR3 protein: CASCPWMAGGRYEQYF. In nucleotides, the CDR3 is TGTGCCAGCTGTCCCTGGATGGCGGGAGGGAGGTACGAGCAGTACTTC.

This clonotype was picked up many times. The chain recombines TRBV29-1 with TRBJ2-5; unclear D gene. The CDR3 runs 10 residues. Trimming left V 6 bases short and J 12 bases short, with 14 bases between. Germline CDR1 reads SQVTM; CDR2 reads ANQGSEA. CDR3: CSVMDPWEYF. The CDR3 DNA is TGCAGCGTAATGGACCCTTGGGAGTACTTC.

This clonotype was counted many times. This chain links TRBV12-3 or TRBV12-4 with TRBJ2-7, with TRBD1 identical over 8 bases. Germline trimming cut 3 bases from V and 6 bases from J; bases unmatched to any gene: 1. The CDR3 consists of 12 residues. The DNA for the CDR3 is TGTGCCAGCAGTTTGGACAGGGTCGAGCAGTACTTC. Translated: CASSLDRVEQYF.

This clonotype was seen repeatedly, ten times or more. The chain is built from TRBV5-1 and TRBJ2-1; TRBD2 matches at 8 bases. Germline V gene lookup returns CDR1 SGHRS and CDR2 YFSETQ. The CDR3 has 15 amino acids. V gave up 3 bases and J gave up 4 bases; unmatched junction bases: 6. The CDR3 region has the DNA TGCGCCAGCAGCTACCGGGAGGGCCGATACAATGAGCAGTTCTTC. The encoded protein is CASSYREGRYNEQFF. Together with reference TRBV5-1 and TRBJ2-1, the CDR3 gives the full variable domain: KAGVTQTPRYLIKTRGQQVTLSCSPISGHRSVSWYQQTPGQGLQFLFEYFSETQRNKGNFPGRFSGRQFSNSRSEMNVSTLELGDSALYLCASSYREGRYNEQFFGPGTRLTVL.

This clonotype has a count of ten or more. The chain couples TRBV7-2 to TRBJ2-2; possibly TRBD2 for D (5 bases). Germline V gene sequence: CDR1 SGHTA, CDR2 FQGNSA. This CDR3 has 17 residues. V was shortened by 2 bases and J by 5 bases, with 18 bases between the two germline ends. CDR3 sequence reads: CASSLSSWYTGTGELFF. CDR3 bases: TGTGCCAGCAGCTTATCCAGCTGGTACACGGGGACCGGGGAGCTGTTTTTT.

In this sample, this clonotype turned up many times. CDR3 sequence: CASSVAPHGEQYF. The CDR3 DNA sequence: TGTGCCAGCAGCGTAGCCCCCCACGGCGAGCAGTACTTC. The chain combines TRBV9 with TRBJ2-7, with D hard to call. The CDR3 is made up of 13 amino acids. In germline, CDR1 is SGDLS, CDR2 YYNGEE. Trimming removed 0 bases at V and 6 bases at J, with 10 bases between.

This clonotype was seen many times. This rearrangement joins TRBV9 to TRBJ2-5; 9 positions agree with TRBD1. CDR1 SGDLS and CDR2 YYNGEE come from the germline V gene. The CDR3 covers 15 residues. The V and J ends lost 0 bases and 5 bases, in that order; junction bases with no gene match: 5. Written as DNA, the CDR3 is TGTGCCAGCAGCGTAGTGGGACAGGGAAGGGAGACCCAGTACTTC. Its translation is CASSVVGQGRETQYF.

Many counts were recorded for this clonotype. This rearrangement joins TRBV20-1 to TRBJ2-2, with TRBD2 matching 9 bases. The V segment lost 3 bases and the J segment 0 bases; nucleotides outside the gene matches: 2. Germline CDR1 reads DFQATT; CDR2 reads SNEGSKA (reference sequence). The CDR3 is made up of 15 amino acids. The CDR3 DNA reads TGCAGTGCTAGTGCGGGAGGGCCGAACACCGGGGAGCTGTTTTTT. Its translation: CSASAGGPNTGELFF.

Many counts were recorded for this clonotype. The V gene is TRBV24-1, the J gene TRBJ2-1; D is uncertain. Trimming removed 3 bases from V and 5 bases from J, with 7 bases in between. Germline CDR1 is KGHDR and CDR2 is SFDVKD. The CDR3 is 13 amino acids. The CDR3 bases are TGTGCCACCAGTGATATTGTAAACAATGAGCAGTTCTTC. Translation: CATSDIVNNEQFF.

This clonotype was seen repeatedly, ten times or more. V gene TRBV27 combines with J gene TRBJ2-1; TRBD2 agrees at 7 bases. Germline-derived CDR1 and CDR2 are MNHEY and SMNVEV (reference sequence). CDR3 length equals 13 residues. The J segment lost 13 bases and the V segment lost 0 bases, leaving 6 bases of the junction unmatched. CDR3 in amino acids: CASSLSGLTKQFF. The CDR3 region has the DNA TGTGCCAGCAGTTTATCGGGACTAACTAAACAGTTCTTC.

This clonotype was counted at least ten times. This chain uses TRBV4-1 with TRBJ1-3; D perhaps matches TRBD1 (6 bases). V was cut by 4 bases and J by 2 bases, with 9 bases left in between. Germline V lookup: CDR1 MGHRA, CDR2 YSYEKL. This CDR3 has 14 residues. CDR3 amino acids: CASSRAGAGNTIYF. The DNA of the CDR3 is TGCGCCAGCAGCCGAGCAGGGGCTGGAAACACCATATATTTT.

This clonotype was detected ten times or more. The chain employs TRBV6-6 and TRBJ2-3; no clear D gene. V gave up 3 bases and J gave up 4 bases, with 2 bases separating them. The germline V gene has CDR1 MNHNY and CDR2 SVGAGI (reference sequence). This CDR3 region has 11 residues. CDR3 residues: CASSYSDTQYF. The CDR3 nucleotides read TGTGCCAGCAGTTATTCAGATACGCAGTATTTT.

This clonotype was counted many times. V usage is TRBV12-3 or TRBV12-4 and J usage is TRBJ1-4; a weak D match, TRBD1 (5 bases). The CDR3 has 13 residues. Between the trimmed V and J ends, which lost 5 bases and 6 bases, there was a span of 10 bases. The DNA for the CDR3 is TGTGCCAGCAGTGCTGAAGGGGATGAAAAACTGTTTTTT. Its translation: CASSAEGDEKLFF.

This clonotype showed up many times. The V and J genes are TRBV5-6 and TRBJ2-1; D is ambiguous. This CDR3 comprises 12 residues. Germline CDR1 SGHDT, CDR2 YYEEEE. The V gene lost 0 bases and the J gene lost 5 bases, with 3 bases spanning the gap. DNA for the CDR3: TGTGCCAGCAGCTTGGGTCACAATGAGCAGTTCTTC. Amino acid sequence: CASSLGHNEQFF.

Many counts were recorded for this clonotype. The gene calls are TRBV20-1 and TRBJ1-6; no clear D gene. Germline V CDR1 and CDR2: DFQATT, SNEGSKA (reference sequence). V was trimmed by 0 bases and J by 7 bases, leaving 7 bases between them. The CDR3 has 13 amino acids. The CDR3, as DNA: TGCAGTGCTAGAGATCCGTGGAATTCACCCCTCCACTTT. This encodes CSARDPWNSPLHF.

This clonotype was counted a few times. The V gene is TRBV9, the J gene TRBJ2-5; unclear D gene. Trimming cost V 0 bases and J 7 bases, with 7 bases left between them. The CDR3 is 12 residues long. In germline, CDR1 is SGDLS, CDR2 YYNGEE. The chain's CDR3 is CASSVDHGTQYF. In nucleotides, the CDR3 is TGTGCCAGCAGCGTAGATCATGGGACCCAGTACTTC.

This clonotype was found many times. The V and J genes are TRBV7-9 and TRBJ2-2; D is ambiguous. CDR3 length equals 11 residues. Germline values: CDR1 SEHNR, CDR2 FQNEAQ (reference sequence). V dropped 9 bases and J dropped 6 bases, with 8 bases sitting between them. CDR3 residues: CASPFAGELFF. CDR3 sequence (DNA): TGTGCCAGTCCCTTCGCCGGGGAGCTGTTTTTT.

Note on this clonotype: A much larger clone lies one base from this, so it may be a read error. The V and J genes are TRBV19 and TRBJ2-2; tentatively, D is TRBD2 (5 bases). CDR1 is LNHDA, CDR2 SQIVND, per germline (reference sequence). The ends were cut back, 6 bases at V and 6 bases at J, with 14 bases in the middle. The CDR3 loop spans 14 amino acids. CDR3 in DNA: TGTGCCAGTAGATCGGAGGCGGTAGCCGGGGAGCTGTTTTTT. It specifies CASRSEAVAGELFF.